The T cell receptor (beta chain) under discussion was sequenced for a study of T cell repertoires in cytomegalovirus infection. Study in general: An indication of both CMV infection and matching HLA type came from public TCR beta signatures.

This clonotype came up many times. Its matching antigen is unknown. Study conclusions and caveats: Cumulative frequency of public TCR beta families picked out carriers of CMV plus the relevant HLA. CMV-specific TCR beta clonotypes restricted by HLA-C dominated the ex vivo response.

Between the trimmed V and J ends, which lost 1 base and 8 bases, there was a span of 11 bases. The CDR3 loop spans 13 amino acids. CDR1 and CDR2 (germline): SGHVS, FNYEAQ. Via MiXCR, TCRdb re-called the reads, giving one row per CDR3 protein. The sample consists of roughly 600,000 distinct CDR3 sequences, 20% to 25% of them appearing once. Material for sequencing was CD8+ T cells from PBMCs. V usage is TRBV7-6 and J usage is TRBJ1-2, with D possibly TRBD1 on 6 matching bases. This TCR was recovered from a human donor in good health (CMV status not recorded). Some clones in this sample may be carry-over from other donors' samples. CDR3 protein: CASSLGQEGGYTF. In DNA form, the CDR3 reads TGTGCCAGCAGCTTAGGACAGGAAGGAGGCTACACCTTC.